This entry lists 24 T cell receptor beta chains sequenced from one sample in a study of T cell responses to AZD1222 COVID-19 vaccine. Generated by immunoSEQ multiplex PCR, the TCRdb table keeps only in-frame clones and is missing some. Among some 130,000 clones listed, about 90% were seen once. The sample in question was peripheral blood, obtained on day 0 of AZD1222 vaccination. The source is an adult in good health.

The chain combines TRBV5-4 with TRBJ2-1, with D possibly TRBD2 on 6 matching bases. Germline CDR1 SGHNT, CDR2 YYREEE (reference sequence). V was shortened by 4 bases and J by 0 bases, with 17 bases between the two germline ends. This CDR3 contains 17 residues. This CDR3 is CASSPPGLVSSYNEQFF. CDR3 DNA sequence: TGTGCCAGCAGCCCTCCGGGACTCGTGAGCTCCTACAATGAGCAGTTCTTC.

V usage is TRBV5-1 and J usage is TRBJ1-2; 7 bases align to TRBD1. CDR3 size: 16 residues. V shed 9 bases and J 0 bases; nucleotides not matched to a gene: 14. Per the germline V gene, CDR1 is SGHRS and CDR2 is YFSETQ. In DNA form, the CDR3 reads TGCGCCAACCCACGCGGGACAGCCCTCACTAACTATGGCTACACCTTC. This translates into CANPRGTALTNYGYTF. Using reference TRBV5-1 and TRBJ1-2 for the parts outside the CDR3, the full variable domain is KAGVTQTPRYLIKTRGQQVTLSCSPISGHRSVSWYQQTPGQGLQFLFEYFSETQRNKGNFPGRFSGRQFSNSRSEMNVSTLELGDSALYLCANPRGTALTNYGYTFGSGTRLTVV.

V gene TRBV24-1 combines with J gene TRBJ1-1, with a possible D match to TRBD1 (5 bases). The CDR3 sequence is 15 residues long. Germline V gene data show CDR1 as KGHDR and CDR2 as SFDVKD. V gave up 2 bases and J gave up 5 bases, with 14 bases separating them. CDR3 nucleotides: TGTGCCACCAGTGATTCGCGGGGGTCGGGGACTGAAGCTTTCTTT. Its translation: CATSDSRGSGTEAFF.

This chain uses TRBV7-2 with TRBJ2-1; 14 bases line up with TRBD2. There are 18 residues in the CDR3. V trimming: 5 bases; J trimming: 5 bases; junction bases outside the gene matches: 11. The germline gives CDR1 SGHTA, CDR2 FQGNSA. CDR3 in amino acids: CASSRTGTSGRRDNEQFF. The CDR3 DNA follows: TGTGCCAGCAGCCGGACGGGGACTAGCGGGAGAAGAGACAATGAGCAGTTCTTC. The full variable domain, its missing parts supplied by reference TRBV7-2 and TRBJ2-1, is GAGVSQSPSNKVTEKGKDVELRCDPISGHTALYWYRQSLGQGLEFLIYFQGNSAPDKSGLPSDRFSAERTGGSVSTLTIQRTQQEDSAVYLCASSRTGTSGRRDNEQFFGPGTRLTVL.

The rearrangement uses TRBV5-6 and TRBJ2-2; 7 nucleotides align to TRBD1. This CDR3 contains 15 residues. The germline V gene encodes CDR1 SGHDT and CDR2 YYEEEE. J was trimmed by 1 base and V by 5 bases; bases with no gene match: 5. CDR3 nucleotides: TGTGCCAGCAGTTCCGGACAGGTGAACACCGGGGAGCTGTTTTTT. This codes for CASSSGQVNTGELFF.

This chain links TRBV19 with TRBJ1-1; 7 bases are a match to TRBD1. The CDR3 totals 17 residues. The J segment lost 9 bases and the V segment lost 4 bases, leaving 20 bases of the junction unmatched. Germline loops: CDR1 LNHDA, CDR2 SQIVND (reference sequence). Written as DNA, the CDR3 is TGTGCCAGTAGTACCCAACAGGGGAACGTACCACCGGGAAAAGCTTTCTTT. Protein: CASSTQQGNVPPGKAFF.

The CDR3, as DNA: TGCGCCAGCAGCCAAGATAGGGGGGGACAAGAGACCCAGTACTTC. Translation gives CASSQDRGGQETQYF. The V and J genes are TRBV4-3 and TRBJ2-5; a weak D match, TRBD2 (7 bases). Germline V lookup: CDR1 LGHNA, CDR2 YSLEER. Trimming took 0 bases from V and 2 from J, leaving 10 bases between them. This CDR3 is built from 15 residues.

CDR3 coding DNA: TGTGCCAGCAGCTTGGGCAATACAGGGCGGGAACGGGAAGCTTTCTTT. Amino acid sequence: CASSLGNTGREREAFF. The chain couples TRBV5-4 to TRBJ1-1, with D maybe TRBD1 (6 bases). Germline V gives CDR1 SGHNT, CDR2 YYREEE (reference sequence). V was clipped by 0 bases and J by 8 bases, with 20 bases between them. This CDR3 contains 16 residues.

CDR3 DNA: TGTGCCAGCAGCTTCCCAGGGGACCTTAGTTCACCCCTCCACTTT. The encoded protein is CASSFPGDLSSPLHF. V gene TRBV7-9 combines with J gene TRBJ1-6, with TRBD1 as a possible D gene (6 bases). V lost 3 bases and J lost 9, with 15 bases in between. Germline loops: CDR1 SEHNR, CDR2 FQNEAQ (reference sequence). This CDR3 region has 15 residues.

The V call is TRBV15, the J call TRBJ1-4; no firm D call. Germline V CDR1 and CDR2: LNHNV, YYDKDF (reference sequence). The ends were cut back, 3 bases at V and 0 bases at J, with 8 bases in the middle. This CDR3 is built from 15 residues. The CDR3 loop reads CATSSGPSTNEKLFF. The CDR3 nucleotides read TGTGCCACCAGCAGTGGACCTTCAACTAATGAAAAACTGTTTTTT.

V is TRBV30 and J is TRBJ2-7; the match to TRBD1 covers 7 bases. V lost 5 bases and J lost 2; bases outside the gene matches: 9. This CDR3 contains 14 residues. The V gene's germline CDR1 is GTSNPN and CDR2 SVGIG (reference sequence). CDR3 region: CAWGTGTVTYEQYF. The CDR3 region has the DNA TGTGCCTGGGGAACCGGGACAGTTACCTACGAGCAGTACTTC. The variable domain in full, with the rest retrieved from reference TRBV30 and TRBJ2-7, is SQTIHQWPATLVQPVGSPLSLECTVEGTSNPNLYWYRQAAGRGLQLLFYSVGIGQISSEVPQNLSASRPQDRQFILSSKKLLLSDSGFYLCAWGTGTVTYEQYFGPGTRLTVT.

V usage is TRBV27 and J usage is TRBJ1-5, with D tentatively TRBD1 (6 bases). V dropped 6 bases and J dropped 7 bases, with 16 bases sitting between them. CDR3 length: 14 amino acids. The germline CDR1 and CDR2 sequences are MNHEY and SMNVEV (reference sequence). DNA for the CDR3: TGTGCCAGCAGCCCCCGGGGGGGCGGGCAGCCCCAGCATTTT. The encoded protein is CASSPRGGGQPQHF.

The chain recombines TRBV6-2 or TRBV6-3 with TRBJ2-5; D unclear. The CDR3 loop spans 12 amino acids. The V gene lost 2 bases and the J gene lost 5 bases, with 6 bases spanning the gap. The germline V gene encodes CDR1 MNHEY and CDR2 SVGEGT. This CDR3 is CASSYGWETQYF. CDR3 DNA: TGTGCCAGCAGTTACGGGTGGGAGACCCAGTACTTC.

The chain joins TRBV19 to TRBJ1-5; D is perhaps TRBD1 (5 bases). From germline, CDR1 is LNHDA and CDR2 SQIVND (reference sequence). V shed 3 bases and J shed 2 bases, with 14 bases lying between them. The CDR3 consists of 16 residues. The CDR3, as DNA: TGTGCCAGTAGTATTGGGGGGTGGGGAGGCAATCAGCCCCAGCATTTT. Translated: CASSIGGWGGNQPQHF.

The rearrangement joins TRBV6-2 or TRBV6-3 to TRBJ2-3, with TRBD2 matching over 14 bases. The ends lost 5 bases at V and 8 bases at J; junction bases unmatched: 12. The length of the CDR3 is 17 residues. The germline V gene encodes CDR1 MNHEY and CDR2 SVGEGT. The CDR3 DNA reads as TGTGCCAGCAGTACGCCTGCGACTAGCGGGAGGGCCGTTACGCAGTATTTT. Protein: CASSTPATSGRAVTQYF.

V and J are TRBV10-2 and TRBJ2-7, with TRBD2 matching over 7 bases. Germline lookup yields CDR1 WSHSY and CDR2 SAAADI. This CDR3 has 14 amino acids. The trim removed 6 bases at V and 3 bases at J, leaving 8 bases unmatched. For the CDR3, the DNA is TGCGCCAGCAGCCCCGGGGTAGCGGGCTACGAGCAGTACTTC. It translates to CASSPGVAGYEQYF.

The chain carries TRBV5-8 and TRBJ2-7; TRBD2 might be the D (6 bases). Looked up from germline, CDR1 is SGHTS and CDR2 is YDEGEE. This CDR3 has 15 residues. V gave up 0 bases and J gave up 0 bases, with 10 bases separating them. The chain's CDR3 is CASSLASVSSYEQYF. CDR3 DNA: TGTGCCAGCAGCTTGGCTAGCGTGAGCTCCTACGAGCAGTACTTC.

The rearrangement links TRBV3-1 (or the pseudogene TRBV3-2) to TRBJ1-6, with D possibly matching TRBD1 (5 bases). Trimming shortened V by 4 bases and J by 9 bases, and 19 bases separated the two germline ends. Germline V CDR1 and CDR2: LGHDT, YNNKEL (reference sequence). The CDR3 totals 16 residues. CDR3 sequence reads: CASSLTGRTVSSPLHF. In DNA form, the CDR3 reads TGTGCCAGCAGCCTCACAGGCCGGACGGTTAGTTCACCCCTCCACTTT.

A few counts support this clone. The CDR3 sequence is CASSPGGYSNQPQHF. CDR3 DNA sequence: TGTGCCAGCAGCCCGGGGGGGTATAGCAATCAGCCCCAGCATTTT. This chain links TRBV5-5 with TRBJ1-5, with D perhaps TRBD1 (5 bases). Germline lookup yields CDR1 SGHKS and CDR2 YYEKEE (reference sequence). Trimming removed 4 bases at V and 0 bases at J, with 11 bases between. The CDR3 has 15 residues.

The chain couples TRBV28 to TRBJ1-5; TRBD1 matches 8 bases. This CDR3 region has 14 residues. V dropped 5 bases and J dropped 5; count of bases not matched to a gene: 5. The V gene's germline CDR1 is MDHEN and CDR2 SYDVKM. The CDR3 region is CASSPTGGHQPQHF. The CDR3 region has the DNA TGTGCCAGCAGTCCAACAGGGGGGCATCAGCCCCAGCATTTT.

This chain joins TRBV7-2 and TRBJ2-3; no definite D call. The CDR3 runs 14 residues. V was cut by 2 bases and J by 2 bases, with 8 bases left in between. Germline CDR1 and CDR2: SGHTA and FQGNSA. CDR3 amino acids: CASSLPRNTDTQYF. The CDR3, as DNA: TGTGCCAGCAGCTTACCCCGGAACACAGATACGCAGTATTTT.

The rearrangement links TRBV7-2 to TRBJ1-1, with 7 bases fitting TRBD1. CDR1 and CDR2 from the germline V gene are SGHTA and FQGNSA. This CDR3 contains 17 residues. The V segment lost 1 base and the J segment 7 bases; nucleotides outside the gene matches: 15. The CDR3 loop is CASSLGPRGQLLGEAFF. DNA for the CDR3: TGTGCCAGCAGCTTAGGGCCGAGGGGACAGCTATTGGGTGAAGCTTTCTTT.

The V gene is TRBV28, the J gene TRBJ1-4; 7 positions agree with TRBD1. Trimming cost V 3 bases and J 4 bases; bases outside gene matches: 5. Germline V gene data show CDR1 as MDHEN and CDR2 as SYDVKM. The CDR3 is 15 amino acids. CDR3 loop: CASSFPGTVNEKLFF. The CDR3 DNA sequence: TGTGCCAGCAGTTTTCCTGGGACAGTTAATGAAAAACTGTTTTTT.

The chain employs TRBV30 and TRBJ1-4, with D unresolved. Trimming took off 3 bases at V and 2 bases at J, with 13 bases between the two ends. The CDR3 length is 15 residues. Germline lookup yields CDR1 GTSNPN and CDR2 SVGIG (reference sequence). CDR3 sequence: CAWRKSLLTNEKLFF. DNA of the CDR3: TGTGCCTGGAGGAAGAGTCTGTTGACTAATGAAAAACTGTTTTTT.